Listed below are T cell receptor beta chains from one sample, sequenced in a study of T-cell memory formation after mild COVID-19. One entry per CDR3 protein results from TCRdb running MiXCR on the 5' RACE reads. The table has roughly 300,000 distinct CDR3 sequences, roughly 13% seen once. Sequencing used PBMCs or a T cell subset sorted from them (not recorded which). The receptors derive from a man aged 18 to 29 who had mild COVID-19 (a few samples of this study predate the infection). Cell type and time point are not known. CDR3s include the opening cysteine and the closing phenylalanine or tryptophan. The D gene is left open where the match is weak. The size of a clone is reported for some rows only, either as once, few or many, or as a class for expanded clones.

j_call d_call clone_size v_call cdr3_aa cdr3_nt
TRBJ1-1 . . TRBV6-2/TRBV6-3 CASTTLGGYTEAFF TGTGCCAGCACCACCCTCGGGGGATATACTGAAGCTTTCTTT
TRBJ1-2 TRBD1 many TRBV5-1 CASSLGWTGVNYGYTF TGCGCCAGCAGCTTGGGCTGGACAGGGGTTAACTATGGCTACACCTTC
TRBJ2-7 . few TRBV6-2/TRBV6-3 CASSWLTYEQYF TGTGCCAGCAGTTGGTTGACCTACGAGCAGTACTTC
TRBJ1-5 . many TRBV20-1 CSASFQGNQPQHF TGCAGTGCTAGTTTCCAGGGGAATCAGCCCCAGCATTTT
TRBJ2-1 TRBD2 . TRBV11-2 CASSPLAGGRHEQFF TGTGCCAGCAGTCCACTAGCGGGGGGCCGACATGAGCAGTTCTTC
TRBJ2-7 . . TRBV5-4 CASSFPGTLSEQYF TGTGCCAGCAGCTTCCCGGGGACCCTAAGCGAGCAGTACTTC
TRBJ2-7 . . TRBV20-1 CSANDDSYEQYF TGCAGTGCTAATGATGATTCCTACGAGCAGTACTTC
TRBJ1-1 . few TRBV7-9 CASSPGISEKAFF TGTGCCAGCAGCCCTGGGATTTCAGAGAAAGCTTTCTTT
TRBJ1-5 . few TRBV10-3 CAISESDRNQPQHF TGTGCCATCAGTGAGTCGGACAGAAATCAGCCCCAGCATTTT
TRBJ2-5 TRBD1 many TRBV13 CASTYRGQETQYF TGTGCCAGCACGTACAGGGGTCAAGAGACCCAGTACTTC
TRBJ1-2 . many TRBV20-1 CSATSATAFGYGYTF TGCAGTGCTACCTCGGCCACGGCGTTTGGCTATGGCTACACCTTC
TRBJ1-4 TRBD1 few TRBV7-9 CASRGIGTGDEKLFF TGTGCCAGCAGGGGAATCGGGACAGGGGATGAAAAACTGTTTTTT
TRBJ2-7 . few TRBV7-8 CASSLRASYEQYF TGTGCCAGCAGCTTACGGGCTTCCTACGAGCAGTACTTC
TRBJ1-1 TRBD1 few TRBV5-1 CASSMTGMNTEAFF TGCGCCAGCAGCATGACAGGGATGAACACTGAAGCTTTCTTT
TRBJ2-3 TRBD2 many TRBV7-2 CASSLGLAVTTDTQYF TGTGCCAGCAGCTTAGGACTAGCGGTAACCACAGATACGCAGTATTTT
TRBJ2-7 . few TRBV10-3 CAIRDSSGQVYEQYF TGTGCCATCAGGGATTCTAGTGGTCAGGTCTACGAGCAGTACTTC